Listed below are T cell receptor beta chains from one sample, sequenced in a study of blood T cell repertoires in COVID-19. Repertoires were generated with immunoSEQ multiplex PCR, while TCRdb's copy carries only in-frame clones and drops some. Here the sample spans approximately 120,000 clones, approximately 81% being singletons. The sample consisted of peripheral blood. All receptors come from a woman aged 50 to 65 with acute or convalescent COVID-19. The CDR3 runs from the conserved cysteine through the conserved F or W. Fields, in order: J gene, V gene, clone size, D gene, CDR3 protein, CDR3 DNA. A D gene is named only where the DNA matches it firmly. Not all rows give a size; the values are once, few, many and, for expanded clones, a class.

TRBJ1-4 TRBV28 . TRBD1 CASSAPGQGNEKLFF TGTGCCAGCAGCGCGCCGGGACAGGGGAATGAAAAACTGTTTTTT
TRBJ1-1 TRBV4-1 few . CASSRTANTEAFF TGCGCCAGCAGCCGTACAGCGAACACTGAAGCTTTCTTT
TRBJ1-1 TRBV18 . . CASSPLRVSGNTEAFF TGTGCCAGCTCACCACTGAGGGTTTCGGGGAACACTGAAGCTTTCTTT
TRBJ2-7 TRBV15 . TRBD2 CATSRSASGSSSYEQYF TGTGCCACCAGCAGGAGCGCTAGCGGGAGTAGCTCCTACGAGCAGTACTTC
TRBJ1-5 TRBV6-5 . . CASSRDDNQPQHF TGTGCCAGCAGCAGGGATGACAATCAGCCCCAGCATTTT
TRBJ2-7 TRBV12-3/TRBV12-4 . . CASTLQGYEQYF TGTGCCAGCACCCTCCAGGGGTACGAGCAGTACTTC
TRBJ2-3 TRBV7-2 . TRBD2 CASSWRAGGPSTDTQYF TGTGCCAGCAGCTGGCGCGCGGGAGGGCCGAGCACAGATACGCAGTATTTT
TRBJ1-2 TRBV19 . . CASSIQGAFGYTF TGTGCCAGTAGTATTCAGGGCGCTTTTGGCTACACCTTC
TRBJ2-7 TRBV14 . . CASSQVGAPGVHEQYF TGTGCCAGCAGCCAAGTTGGGGCGCCGGGGGTCCACGAGCAGTACTTC
TRBJ2-5 TRBV11-2 . TRBD2 CASSRGGKETQYF TGTGCCAGCAGCCGGGGGGGGAAAGAGACCCAGTACTTC
TRBJ2-7 TRBV5-1 . TRBD2 CASSLNSGSTYEQYF TGCGCCAGCAGCTTGAATAGCGGGAGTACCTACGAGCAGTACTTC
TRBJ2-7 TRBV7-8 once . CASSLVFPSSGGYEQYF TGTGCCAGCAGCTTAGTTTTCCCGTCTTCCGGCGGCTACGAGCAGTACTTC
TRBJ2-1 TRBV4-2 . . CASRDYRFNEQFF TGTGCCAGCAGGGACTACCGCTTCAATGAGCAGTTCTTC
TRBJ2-1 TRBV12-3/TRBV12-4 . . CASSFSRSRQFF TGTGCCAGCAGTTTTTCTAGATCGCGACAGTTCTTC
TRBJ2-7 TRBV11-2 . . CASSLDAGFEQYF TGTGCCAGCAGCTTAGATGCAGGGTTCGAGCAGTACTTC
TRBJ2-1 TRBV2 . TRBD2 CASRREGRADEQFF TGTGCCAGCAGACGGGAGGGCAGGGCAGATGAGCAGTTCTTC
TRBJ1-1 TRBV18 few . CASSPQAGFNTEAFF TGTGCCAGCTCACCTCAGGCAGGGTTTAACACTGAAGCTTTCTTT
TRBJ1-2 TRBV7-9 . . CASERGQGHGYTF TGTGCCAGCGAGAGAGGGCAGGGGCATGGCTACACCTTC
TRBJ2-7 TRBV7-2 . . CASSISGRSSYEQYF TGTGCCAGCAGCATAAGCGGGCGTAGCTCCTACGAGCAGTACTTC
TRBJ1-6 TRBV30 once . CAGRGMSNSPLHF TGTGCCGGGCGAGGCATGAGTAATTCACCCCTCCACTTT
TRBJ2-5 TRBV5-6 . . CASSFTSDETQYF TGTGCCAGCAGCTTTACAAGCGACGAGACCCAGTACTTC
TRBJ2-7 TRBV28 . TRBD2 CASSPPGGLAYEQYF TGTGCCAGCAGCCCTCCGGGAGGGCTAGCCTACGAGCAGTACTTC
TRBJ1-2 TRBV5-1 . . CASSLDPSQGYTF TGCGCCAGCAGCTTGGATCCCTCCCAGGGCTACACCTTC
TRBJ2-7 TRBV5-1 . TRBD2 CASSLEPGLAGGPYEQYF TGCGCCAGCAGCTTGGAACCGGGACTAGCGGGAGGACCCTACGAGCAGTACTTC
TRBJ2-2 TRBV5-1 . . CASSLLPGVNTGELFF TGCGCCAGCAGCTTGCTCCCAGGGGTTAACACCGGGGAGCTGTTTTTT
TRBJ1-1 TRBV4-2 . . CASSLGQQAGNTEAFF TGTGCCAGCAGCCTCGGACAACAAGCGGGGAACACTGAAGCTTTCTTT
TRBJ1-2 TRBV3-1/TRBV3-2 . . CASSQERAWFGYTF TGTGCCAGCAGCCAAGAGAGGGCCTGGTTTGGCTACACCTTC
TRBJ2-3 TRBV9 . TRBD2 CASTLGLASTDTQYF TGTGCCAGCACATTGGGACTAGCGAGCACAGATACGCAGTATTTT
TRBJ1-2 TRBV7-9 few . CASSSNRFGYTF TGTGCCAGCAGCTCCAACAGGTTTGGCTACACCTTC
TRBJ2-7 TRBV5-1 . . CASSERTSPYEQYF TGCGCCAGCAGCGAGCGGACCTCACCCTACGAGCAGTACTTC
TRBJ1-1 TRBV7-9 . . CASSQGGNTEAFF TGTGCCAGCAGCCAAGGAGGGAACACTGAAGCTTTCTTT
TRBJ1-1 TRBV20-1 once . CSPREQSF TGCAGTCCCCGGGAGCAGTCCTTT
TRBJ1-2 TRBV6-5 . TRBD1 CASRPSRDRDYGYTF TGTGCCAGCAGGCCGTCCCGGGACAGGGACTATGGCTACACCTTC